The clone carrying this TCR beta chain has just one count. The antigen is not known. This sample is drawn from a study of post-analysis software for immune sequencing data. For the study at large: Several disease courses (relapsing-remitting, secondary progressive and progressive-relapsing) of multiple sclerosis were included.

Overall study findings and caveats: TRBV5-6, TRBV5-1 and TRBV20-1 belonged to a set of roughly five TRBV segments that were more frequent in patients than controls. Batch-matched samples strongly co-clustered by F measure.

The CDR3 spans 17 residues. J gave up 1 base and V 4 bases, and 9 bases lay outside the gene matches. Germline V gene sequence: CDR1 SGHRS, CDR2 YFSETQ. Unique molecular identifiers were built into the TCR beta cDNA libraries. TCRdb called the PCR reads again in MiXCR, with one record for every CDR3 protein. In the table there are 700,000 to 900,000 distinct CDR3 sequences, around 46% of which are singletons. This chain uses TRBV5-1 with TRBJ2-3, with TRBD2 matching over 10 bases. Sequencing was carried out using blood. This TCR was sampled from a girl between 5 and 17 years old with multiple sclerosis. The CDR3 DNA reads as TGCGCCAGCAGCGATCTGAGCGGGAGGGCCGGCACAGATACGCAGTATTTT. It translates to CASSDLSGRAGTDTQYF. Variable domain in full (rest from reference TRBV5-1 and TRBJ2-3): KAGVTQTPRYLIKTRGQQVTLSCSPISGHRSVSWYQQTPGQGLQFLFEYFSETQRNKGNFPGRFSGRQFSNSRSEMNVSTLELGDSALYLCASSDLSGRAGTDTQYFGPGTRLTVL.